These 26 T cell receptor beta chains were sequenced from one sample in a study of T cells in Graves' hyperthyroidism and ophthalmopathy. There were TCR beta CDR3 regions amplified from RNA transcripts. Primed by the HTBI set, a first-round RT-PCR was run on the TCR CDR3. A single record per CDR3 protein comes from TCRdb applying MiXCR to the multiplex PCR reads. The sample consists of over 700,000 distinct CDR3 sequences, roughly 32% of them appearing once. Sequencing was performed on blood. The receptors stem from a woman between 35 and 50 years old with Graves' hyperthyroidism.

The table lists this clonotype with a few counts. A read error may produce the germline difference seen at one junction end. V is TRBV10-3 and J is TRBJ2-5, with D perhaps matching TRBD1 (5 bases). The germline V gene has CDR1 ENHRY and CDR2 SYGVKD. This CDR3 contains 14 residues. CDR3 nucleotide sequence: TGTGCCAGCAGTTACTTCAGGGAAGGGGAGACCCAGTACTTC. Translating gives CASSYFREGETQYF.

The rearrangement uses TRBV29-1 and TRBJ1-1; D gene ambiguous. Germline CDR1 reads SQVTM; CDR2 reads ANQGSEA. The CDR3 consists of 13 residues. Trimming removed 6 bases from V and 0 bases from J, with 11 bases in between. The CDR3 is CSVAVSLNTEAFF. CDR3 DNA: TGCAGCGTAGCCGTATCCCTGAACACTGAAGCTTTCTTT.

This clonotype was observed many times. The rearrangement uses TRBV2 and TRBJ1-2; tentatively, D is TRBD1 (6 bases). Germline CDR1 and CDR2: SNHLY and FYNNEI. CDR3 length: 13 residues. V was cut by 1 base and J by 4 bases, with 7 bases left in between. The CDR3 bases are TGTGCCAGCAGTGAAGGGACAGTCTATGGCTACACCTTC. This encodes CASSEGTVYGYTF.

This clonotype has a handful of counts. The chain links TRBV5-4 to TRBJ1-4; TRBD1 agrees at 9 bases. The V segment lost 4 bases and the J segment 8 bases; nucleotides outside the gene matches: 9. This CDR3 is built from 15 residues. From germline, CDR1 is SGHNT and CDR2 YYREEE (reference sequence). The CDR3 reads CASSTPGQGNEKLFF. Written as DNA, the CDR3 is TGTGCCAGCAGCACTCCGGGACAGGGCAACGAAAAACTGTTTTTT.

V and J are TRBV25-1 and TRBJ1-2; 10 nucleotides match TRBD1. V lost 4 bases and J lost 8; bases outside the gene matches: 10. Germline lookup yields CDR1 MGHDK and CDR2 SYGVNS. This CDR3 contains 15 residues. CDR3 coding DNA: TGTGCCAGCAGTGCCCCGGGACAGGGGATTGGCGGCTACACCTTC. Its protein product is CASSAPGQGIGGYTF.

At least ten counts were recorded for this clonotype. This chain joins TRBV7-2 and TRBJ2-5; 13 bases map to TRBD2. From germline, CDR1 is SGHTA and CDR2 FQGNSA. The CDR3 spans 16 residues. V lost 10 bases to trimming and J lost 5 bases; unmatched junction nucleotides: 13. The chain's CDR3 is CATLGELAGGLETQYF. In DNA form, the CDR3 reads TGTGCCACGCTGGGCGAACTAGCGGGGGGGCTGGAGACCCAGTACTTC.

A word on this clonotype: This may arise from a read error, as a much more abundant clone is one base away. This sequence joins TRBV6-2 or TRBV6-3 and TRBJ1-6; TRBD1 agrees at 8 bases. The length of the CDR3 is 14 residues. Germline lookup yields CDR1 MNHEY and CDR2 SVGEGT. As DNA, the CDR3 is TGTGCCAGCAGGGAGGGACAGGAGAATTCACCCCCCCACTTT. Protein sequence: CASREGQENSPPHF.

The V call is TRBV5-5, the J call TRBJ1-4; D perhaps matches TRBD1 (5 bases). V was clipped by 0 bases and J by 2 bases, with 11 bases between them. CDR1 is SGHKS, CDR2 YYEKEE, per germline (reference sequence). This CDR3 has 16 amino acids. CDR3 sequence reads: CASSLDAGYTNEKLFF. CDR3 DNA: TGTGCCAGCAGCTTGGACGCAGGGTATACTAATGAAAAACTGTTTTTT.

This clonotype was counted many times. The rearrangement uses TRBV7-2 and TRBJ2-7; 10 bases fit TRBD2. With V trimmed by 0 bases and J by 3 bases, 2 bases remained unmatched. The CDR3 loop spans 15 amino acids. The germline CDR1 and CDR2 sequences are SGHTA and FQGNSA. The CDR3 coding sequence is TGTGCCAGCAGCTTAGCGGCTAGCGGGAGCTACGAGCAGTACTTC. Its translation is CASSLAASGSYEQYF.

This clonotype was picked up many times. The chain couples TRBV7-6 to TRBJ1-6; perhaps TRBD1 as D (6 bases). Germline CDR1 and CDR2: SGHVS and FNYEAQ. V was clipped by 5 bases and J by 7 bases, with 18 bases between them. The CDR3 covers 16 residues. CDR3 coding DNA: TGTGCCAGCAGCGCAGGGGTGAGGGGGGGCAATTCACCCCTCCACTTT. Amino acid sequence: CASSAGVRGGNSPLHF.

CDR3 DNA: TGTGCCAGCGGGACATTAGAAGCTTTCTTT. It specifies CASGTLEAFF. The chain joins TRBV12-3 or TRBV12-4 to TRBJ1-1; TRBD1 is a possible D gene (6 bases). The CDR3 extends over 10 amino acids. V was pared by 8 bases and J by 8 bases, with 9 bases between.

In this sample, this clonotype turned up many times. The chain has TRBV12-3 or TRBV12-4 and TRBJ1-1, with D possibly matching TRBD1 (6 bases). The CDR3 covers 13 residues. V was shortened by 5 bases and J by 4 bases, with 11 bases between the two germline ends. Written as DNA, the CDR3 is TGTGCCAGCAGTCACGACAGGAGCACTGAAGCTTTCTTT. This sequence encodes CASSHDRSTEAFF.

This rearrangement joins TRBV25-1 to TRBJ2-2, with unresolved D. Trimming removed 5 bases at V and 6 bases at J, with 10 bases between. CDR3 length equals 13 residues. Germline V CDR1 and CDR2: MGHDK, SYGVNS. CDR3 nucleotides: TGTGCCAGCAGTAAGATCACGCCCGGGGAGCTGTTTTTT. It codes for CASSKITPGELFF.

This clonotype has more than one count but fewer than ten. CDR3 coding DNA: TGTGCCAGCAGCTTAGACTTTTTAGTTGGCACTGAAGCTTTCTTT. Translated, it gives CASSLDFLVGTEAFF. This sequence joins TRBV7-6 and TRBJ1-1; D unclear. The CDR3 sequence is 15 residues long. Per germline, CDR1 SGHVS and CDR2 FNYEAQ. Between the trimmed V and J ends, which lost 1 base and 4 bases, there was a span of 13 bases.

The genes are TRBV6-5 and TRBJ2-5, with 7 bases aligning to TRBD1. The CDR3 runs to 15 residues. Trimming cost V 0 bases and J 4 bases; bases outside gene matches: 5. Germline CDR1 and CDR2: MNHEY and SVGAGI. The CDR3 sequence is CASSYSAGGRETQYF. CDR3 DNA: TGTGCCAGCAGTTACTCTGCAGGGGGTAGAGAGACCCAGTACTTC.

This clonotype was seen at least ten times. The V and J genes are TRBV5-5 and TRBJ1-1; tentatively, D is TRBD1 (5 bases). The germline CDR1 and CDR2 sequences are SGHKS and YYEKEE (reference sequence). The CDR3 runs to 12 residues. V was cut by 1 base and J by 9 bases, with 10 bases left in between. CDR3 in amino acids: CASSLYADKAFF. Here the CDR3 DNA reads TGTGCCAGCAGCTTGTACGCGGACAAAGCTTTCTTT.

About this clonotype: The junction departs from germline at one end; a sequencing error may be responsible. The gene calls are TRBV7-2 and TRBJ2-7; the D is unclear. The CDR3 loop spans 14 amino acids. From germline, CDR1 is SGHTA and CDR2 FQGNSA. CDR3 DNA: TGCGCCAGCAGCCCTTCGCCTAGCTCCTACGAGCAGTACTTC. This encodes CASSPSPSSYEQYF. Supplemented by reference TRBV7-2 and TRBJ2-7, the full variable domain reads GAGVSQSPSNKVTEKGKDVELRCDPISGHTALYWYRQSLGQGLEFLIYFQGNSAPDKSGLPSDRFSAERTGGSVSTLTIQRTQQEDSAVYLCASSPSPSSYEQYFGPGTRLTVT.

The V and J genes are TRBV11-2 and TRBJ2-3, with D hard to call. Germline V lookup: CDR1 SGHAT, CDR2 FQNNGV. The germline V and J ends were trimmed by 4 bases and 2 bases, with 10 bases remaining between them. The CDR3 runs to 14 residues. CDR3 region: CASSYSGNTDTQYF. The CDR3 coding sequence is TGTGCCAGCAGCTATTCTGGCAACACAGATACGCAGTATTTT.

The chain couples TRBV7-2 to TRBJ2-3; no clear D. CDR1 SGHTA and CDR2 FQGNSA come from the germline V gene. V lost 6 bases and J lost 2, with 12 bases in between. The CDR3 is 14 residues long. CDR3 sequence: CASSEAGNTDTQYF. CDR3 nucleotides: TGTGCCAGCAGTGAAGCAGGAAACACAGATACGCAGTATTTT.

This clonotype came up a few times. This chain joins TRBV19 and TRBJ1-5; D ambiguous. From germline, CDR1 is LNHDA and CDR2 SQIVND (reference sequence). V was trimmed by 2 bases and J by 11 bases, leaving 16 bases between them. CDR3 size: 14 residues. The CDR3 DNA follows: TGTGCCAGTAGTATAAGGACCGAAGAGAAGGCCCAGCATTTT. It encodes CASSIRTEEKAQHF.

This clonotype was seen a handful of times. This chain links TRBV16 with TRBJ1-5, with D tentatively TRBD1 (5 bases). The V and J ends lost 3 bases and 8 bases respectively, with 17 bases between them. Germline values: CDR1 KGHSY, CDR2 FQNENV. This CDR3 is built from 15 residues. The CDR3 loop reads CASSQTTAWRKPQHF. Written as DNA, the CDR3 is TGTGCCAGCAGCCAGACGACAGCCTGGAGAAAGCCCCAGCATTTT.

J is TRBJ1-2 and V is TRBV28, with D unclear. The germline gives CDR1 MDHEN, CDR2 SYDVKM. Trimming cost V 6 bases and J 2 bases, with 7 bases left between them. The CDR3 is made up of 12 amino acids. CDR3 in amino acids: CASSRSNYGYTF. The DNA of the CDR3 is TGTGCCAGCAGCAGGAGCAACTATGGCTACACCTTC.

On this clonotype itself: This may stem from a read error, because a much larger clone lies one nucleotide away. The chain carries TRBV7-9 and TRBJ1-1; D unresolved. Germline CDR1 and CDR2: SEHNR and FQNEAQ (reference sequence). The CDR3 totals 16 residues. V was pared by 5 bases and J by 2 bases, with 18 bases between. The CDR3 reads CASSPQRGKLNTEAFF. For the CDR3, the DNA is TGTGCCAGCAGCCCTCAAAGAGGAAAACTTAACACTGAAGCTTTCTTT. Combining the CDR3 with reference TRBV7-9 and TRBJ1-1 gives the whole variable domain DTGVSQNPRHKITKRGQNVTFRCDPISEHNRLYWYRQTLGQGPEFLTYFQNEAQLEKSRLLSDRFSAERPKGSFSTLEIQRTEQGDSAMYLCASSPQRGKLNTEAFFGQGTRLTVV.

This clonotype was seen many times. The chain has TRBV29-1 and TRBJ1-2; D remains unclear. Germline CDR1 reads SQVTM; CDR2 reads ANQGSEA. V shed 3 bases and J shed 3 bases, with 20 bases lying between them. The CDR3 contains 16 residues. Here the CDR3 reads CSVDPLQGKMDYGYTF. In DNA form, the CDR3 reads TGCAGCGTTGACCCCTTGCAAGGGAAGATGGACTATGGCTACACCTTC.

The chain has TRBV12-3 or TRBV12-4 and TRBJ2-6, with 8 bases that match TRBD1. With 5 bases clipped from V and 2 bases from J, the junction kept 5 bases outside the gene matches. This CDR3 spans 16 amino acids. CDR3 sequence reads: CASSPTGGPGANVLTF. In DNA, the CDR3 is TGTGCCAGCAGTCCTACAGGGGGTCCTGGGGCCAACGTCCTGACTTTC.

V gene TRBV19 combines with J gene TRBJ1-5; TRBD1 agrees at 8 bases. Germline values: CDR1 LNHDA, CDR2 SQIVND (reference sequence). CDR3 size: 20 residues. Trimming at V came to 2 bases and at J to 0 bases, leaving 15 bases not matched to a gene. The CDR3 protein is CASSIPRTGLGLNSNQPQHF. CDR3 in DNA: TGTGCCAGTAGTATACCCCGGACAGGGTTGGGTCTGAATAGCAATCAGCCCCAGCATTTT.